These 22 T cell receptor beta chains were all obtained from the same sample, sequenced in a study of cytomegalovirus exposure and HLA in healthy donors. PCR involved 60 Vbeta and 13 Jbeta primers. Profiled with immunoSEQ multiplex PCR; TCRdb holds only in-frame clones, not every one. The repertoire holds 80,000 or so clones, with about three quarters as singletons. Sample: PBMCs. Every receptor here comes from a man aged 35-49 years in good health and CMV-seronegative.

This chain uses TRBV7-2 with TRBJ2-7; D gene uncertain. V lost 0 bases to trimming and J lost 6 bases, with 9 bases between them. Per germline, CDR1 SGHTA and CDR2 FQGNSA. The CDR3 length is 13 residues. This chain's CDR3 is CASSLASNLEQYF. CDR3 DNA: TGTGCCAGCAGCTTAGCTTCTAATCTCGAGCAGTACTTC.

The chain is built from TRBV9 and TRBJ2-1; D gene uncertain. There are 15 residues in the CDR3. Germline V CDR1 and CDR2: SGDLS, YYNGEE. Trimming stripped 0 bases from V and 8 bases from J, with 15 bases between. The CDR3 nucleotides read TGTGCCAGCAGCGTAGGTCTTGTTAGTAACCATGAGCAGTTCTTC. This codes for CASSVGLVSNHEQFF.

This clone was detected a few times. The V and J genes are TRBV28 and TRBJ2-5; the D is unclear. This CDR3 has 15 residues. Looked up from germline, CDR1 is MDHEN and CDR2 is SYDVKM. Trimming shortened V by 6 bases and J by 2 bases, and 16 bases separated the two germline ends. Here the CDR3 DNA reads TGTGCCAGCAGCAGTATTGCGGATTTACAAGAGACCCAGTACTTC. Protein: CASSSIADLQETQYF.

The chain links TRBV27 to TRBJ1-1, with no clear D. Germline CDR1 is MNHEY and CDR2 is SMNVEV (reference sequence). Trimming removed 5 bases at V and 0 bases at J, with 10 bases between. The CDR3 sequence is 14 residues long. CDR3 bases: TGTGCCAGCAGTCCACTTCGTCTGAACACTGAAGCTTTCTTT. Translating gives CASSPLRLNTEAFF.

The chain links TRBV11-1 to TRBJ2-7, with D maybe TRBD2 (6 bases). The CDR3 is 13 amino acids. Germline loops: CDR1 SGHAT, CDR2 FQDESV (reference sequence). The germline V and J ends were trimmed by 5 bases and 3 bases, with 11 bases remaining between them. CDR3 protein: CASSPPGGYEQYF. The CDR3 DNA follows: TGTGCCAGCAGCCCTCCCGGGGGCTACGAGCAGTACTTC.

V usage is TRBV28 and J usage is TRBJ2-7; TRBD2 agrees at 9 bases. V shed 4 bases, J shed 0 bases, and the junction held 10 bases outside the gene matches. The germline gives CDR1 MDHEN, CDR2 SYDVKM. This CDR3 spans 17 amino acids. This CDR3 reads CASSSPSGKPSSYEQYF. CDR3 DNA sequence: TGTGCCAGCAGTTCCCCTAGCGGGAAGCCCTCCTCCTACGAGCAGTACTTC.

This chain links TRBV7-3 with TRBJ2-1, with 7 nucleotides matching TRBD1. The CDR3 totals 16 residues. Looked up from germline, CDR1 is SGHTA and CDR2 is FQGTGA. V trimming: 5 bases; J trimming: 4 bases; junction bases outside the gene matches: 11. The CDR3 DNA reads TGTGCCAGCAGCCCCGTCCGGACAGGCATATACAATGAGCAGTTCTTC. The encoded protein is CASSPVRTGIYNEQFF.

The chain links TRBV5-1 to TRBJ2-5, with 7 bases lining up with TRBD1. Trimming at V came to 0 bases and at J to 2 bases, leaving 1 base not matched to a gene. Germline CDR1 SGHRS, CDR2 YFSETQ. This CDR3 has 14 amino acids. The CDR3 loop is CASSLAGQQETQYF. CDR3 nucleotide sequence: TGCGCCAGCAGCTTGGCGGGACAGCAAGAGACCCAGTACTTC.

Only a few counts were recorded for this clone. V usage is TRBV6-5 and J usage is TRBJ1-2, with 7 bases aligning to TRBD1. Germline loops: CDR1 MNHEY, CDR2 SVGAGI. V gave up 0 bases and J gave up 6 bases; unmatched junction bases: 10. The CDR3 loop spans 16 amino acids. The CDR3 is CASSYSGGFIEDGYTF. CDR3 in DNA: TGTGCCAGCAGTTACTCAGGGGGCTTCATCGAGGATGGCTACACCTTC.

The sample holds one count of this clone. DNA for the CDR3: TGCGCCAGCAGTTACGGGGGTAATGCTAATGAAAAACTGTTTTTT. Protein: CASSYGGNANEKLFF. This chain links TRBV5-1 with TRBJ1-4; TRBD1 might be the D (5 bases). Trimming removed 5 bases from V and 3 bases from J, with 14 bases in between. This CDR3 is 15 amino acids long. Per the germline V gene, CDR1 is SGHRS and CDR2 is YFSETQ.

The CDR3 sequence is CASTFSRVETQYF. Here the CDR3 DNA reads TGTGCCAGCACCTTCTCCAGGGTTGAGACCCAGTACTTC. The V call is TRBV27, the J call TRBJ2-5, with D perhaps TRBD1 (5 bases). Trimming stripped 7 bases from V and 5 bases from J, with 14 bases between. The CDR3 extends over 13 amino acids. Per the germline V gene, CDR1 is MNHEY and CDR2 is SMNVEV (reference sequence).

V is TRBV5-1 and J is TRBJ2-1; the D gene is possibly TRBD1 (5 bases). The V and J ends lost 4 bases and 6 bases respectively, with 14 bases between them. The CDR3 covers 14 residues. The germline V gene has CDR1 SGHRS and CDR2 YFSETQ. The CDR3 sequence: CASSLVVGANEQFF. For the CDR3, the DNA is TGCGCCAGCAGCCTTGTGGTAGGGGCCAATGAGCAGTTCTTC.

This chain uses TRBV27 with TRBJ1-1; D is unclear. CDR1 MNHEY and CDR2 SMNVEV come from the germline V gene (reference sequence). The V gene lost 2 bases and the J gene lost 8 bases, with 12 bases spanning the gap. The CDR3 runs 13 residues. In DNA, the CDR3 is TGTGCCAGCAGTTTAACCCCTCCCAGAGAAGCTTTCTTT. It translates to CASSLTPPREAFF.

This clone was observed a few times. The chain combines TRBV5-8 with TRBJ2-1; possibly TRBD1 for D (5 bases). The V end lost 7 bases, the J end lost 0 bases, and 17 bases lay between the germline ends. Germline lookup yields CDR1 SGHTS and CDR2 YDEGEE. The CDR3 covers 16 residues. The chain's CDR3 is CASAYFGASSYNEQFF. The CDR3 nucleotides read TGTGCCAGCGCCTACTTTGGGGCGAGCTCCTACAATGAGCAGTTCTTC.

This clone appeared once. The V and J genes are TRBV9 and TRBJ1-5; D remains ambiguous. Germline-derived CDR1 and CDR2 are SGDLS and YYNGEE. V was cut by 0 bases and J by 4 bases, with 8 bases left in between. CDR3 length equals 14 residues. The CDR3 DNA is TGTGCCAGCAGCGTAGGAGGTAGGAATCAGCCCCAGCATTTT. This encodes CASSVGGRNQPQHF.

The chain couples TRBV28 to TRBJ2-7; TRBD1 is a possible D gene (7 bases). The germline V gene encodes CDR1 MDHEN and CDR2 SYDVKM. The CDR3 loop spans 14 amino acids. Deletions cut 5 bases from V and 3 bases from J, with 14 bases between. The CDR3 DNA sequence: TGTGCCAGCAGTCCCTACAGGGGAGGCTACGAGCAGTACTTC. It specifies CASSPYRGGYEQYF. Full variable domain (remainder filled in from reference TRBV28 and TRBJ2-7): DVKVTQSSRYLVKRTGEKVFLECVQDMDHENMFWYRQDPGLGLRLIYFSYDVKMKEKGDIPEGYSVSREKKERFSLILESASTNQTSMYLCASSPYRGGYEQYFGPGTRLTVT.

Written as DNA, the CDR3 is TGTGCCAGCAGCTTAGAACAGGGGGCAAGGGATACGCAGTATTTT. It encodes CASSLEQGARDTQYF. The chain combines TRBV11-1 with TRBJ2-3; the match to TRBD1 covers 9 bases. Looked up from germline, CDR1 is SGHAT and CDR2 is FQDESV (reference sequence). V dropped 1 base and J dropped 6; count of bases not matched to a gene: 5. The length of the CDR3 is 15 residues.

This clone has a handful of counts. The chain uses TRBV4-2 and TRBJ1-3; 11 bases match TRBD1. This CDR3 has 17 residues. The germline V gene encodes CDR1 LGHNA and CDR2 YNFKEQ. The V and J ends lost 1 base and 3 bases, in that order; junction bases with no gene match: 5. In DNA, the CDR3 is TGTGCCAGCAGCCAAGGGGACAGGGGGAGAAGTGGAAACACCATATATTTT. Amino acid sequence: CASSQGDRGRSGNTIYF.

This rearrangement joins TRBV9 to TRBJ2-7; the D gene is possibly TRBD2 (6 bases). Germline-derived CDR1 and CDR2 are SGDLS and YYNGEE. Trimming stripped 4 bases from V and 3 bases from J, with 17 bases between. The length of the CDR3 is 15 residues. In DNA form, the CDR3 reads TGTGCCAGCAGCCCTTTTCGGGAGCACCTCTACGAGCAGTACTTC. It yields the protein CASSPFREHLYEQYF.

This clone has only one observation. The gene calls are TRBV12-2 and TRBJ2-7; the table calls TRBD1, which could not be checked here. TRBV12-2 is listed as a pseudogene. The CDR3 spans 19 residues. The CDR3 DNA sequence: TGTGCAAGTCGCTTATCAATCTGGAACAGGGAGAGTGGGGCCGACGAGCAGTACTTC. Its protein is CASRLSIWNRESGADEQYF.

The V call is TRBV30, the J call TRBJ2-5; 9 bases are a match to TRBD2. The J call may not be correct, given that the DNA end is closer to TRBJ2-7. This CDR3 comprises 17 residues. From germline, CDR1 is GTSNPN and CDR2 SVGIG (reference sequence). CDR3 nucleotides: TGTGCCTGGAGTGTACGGGACCCTAGCGGGAATTTGTACGAGCAGTACTTC. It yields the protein CAWSVRDPSGNLYEQYF.

The CDR3 spells CASSLSQEVGYEQYF. The DNA for the CDR3 is TGTGCCAGCAGCTTATCCCAGGAGGTAGGGTACGAGCAGTACTTC. This chain joins TRBV13 and TRBJ2-7, with D perhaps TRBD2 (5 bases). The CDR3 contains 15 residues. Trimming took 2 bases from V and 4 from J, leaving 15 bases between them. The V gene's germline CDR1 is PRHDT and CDR2 FYEKMQ (reference sequence).